This entry lists 11 T cell receptor beta chains sequenced from one sample in a study of blood T cell repertoires in COVID-19. The data were produced by immunoSEQ multiplex PCR, yet TCRdb's version contains in-frame clones alone and is incomplete. The table includes fewer than 350,000 clones, approximately 91% detected once. Sequencing was done on a sample of PBMCs or T cells enriched from blood (not recorded which). Receptor source: a woman between 35 and 50 years old with acute COVID-19.

CDR3: CASSSSLAGGGNEQFF. CDR3 sequence (DNA): TGTGCCAGCAGCTCCTCTCTAGCGGGGGGGGGCAATGAGCAGTTCTTC. The V and J genes are TRBV5-4 and TRBJ2-1; 12 bases align to TRBD2. Trimming took 3 bases from V and 6 from J; bases not matched to a gene: 7. The CDR3 spans 16 residues. CDR1 and CDR2 (germline): SGHNT, YYREEE (reference sequence).

The chain uses TRBV30 and TRBJ2-3, with D uncertain. The CDR3 has 11 residues. V lost 1 base and J 7 bases, leaving 6 bases between the germline ends. From germline, CDR1 is GTSNPN and CDR2 SVGIG (reference sequence). The CDR3 region is CAWSEAYTQYF. The DNA of the CDR3 is TGTGCCTGGAGTGAAGCGTATACGCAGTATTTT.

The rearrangement joins TRBV11-2 to TRBJ2-7; 8 bases are shared with TRBD2. Germline lookup yields CDR1 SGHAT and CDR2 FQNNGV. The V segment lost 1 base and the J segment 7 bases; nucleotides outside the gene matches: 6. CDR3 size: 14 residues. CDR3 DNA: TGTGCCAGCAGCTTAGTCCCTAGCGGGTTAGAGCAGTACTTC. Protein product: CASSLVPSGLEQYF. Full variable domain (missing parts from reference TRBV11-2 and TRBJ2-7): EAGVAQSPRYKIIEKRQSVAFWCNPISGHATLYWYQQILGQGPKLLIQFQNNGVVDDSQLPKDRFSAERLKGVDSTLKIQPAKLEDSAVYLCASSLVPSGLEQYFGPGTRLTVT.

The chain employs TRBV4-3 and TRBJ2-1; the match to TRBD2 covers 8 bases. Germline-derived CDR1 and CDR2 are LGHNA and YSLEER. With 0 bases clipped from V and 6 bases from J, the junction kept 10 bases outside the gene matches. This CDR3 region has 17 residues. The CDR3 loop is CASSQDLSGLVINEQFF. The DNA for the CDR3 is TGCGCCAGCAGCCAAGATCTTTCGGGACTAGTTATCAATGAGCAGTTCTTC.

V gene TRBV28 combines with J gene TRBJ1-5; 8 bases match TRBD1. This CDR3 has 15 residues. V lost 6 bases, J lost 4 bases, and 8 bases stayed unmatched. Germline loops: CDR1 MDHEN, CDR2 SYDVKM. Here the CDR3 DNA reads TGTGCCAGCAGACCCCGCACAGGGGGAAATCAGCCCCAGCATTTT. Amino acids: CASRPRTGGNQPQHF.

V and J are TRBV11-3 and TRBJ2-7; 8 bases match TRBD1. CDR3 length: 15 amino acids. Trimming at V came to 1 base and at J to 5 bases, leaving 7 bases not matched to a gene. Germline assignment: CDR1 SGHNT and CDR2 YENEEA. The CDR3 bases are TGTGCCAGCAGCTTAGGTAGGACAGGGAGAAACGAGCAGTACTTC. This translates into CASSLGRTGRNEQYF.

The chain links TRBV3-1 (or the pseudogene TRBV3-2) to TRBJ2-7, with 8 nucleotides matching TRBD1. Trimming cost V 3 bases and J 0 bases; bases outside gene matches: 7. Per the germline V gene, CDR1 is LGHDT and CDR2 is YNNKEL (reference sequence). The length of the CDR3 is 16 residues. The CDR3 here is CASSQSGTGSSYEQYF. The CDR3, as DNA: TGTGCCAGCAGCCAGTCTGGGACAGGCAGCTCCTACGAGCAGTACTTC.

The gene calls are TRBV2 and TRBJ2-1; 7 bases are shared with TRBD1. This CDR3 region has 14 residues. The germline gives CDR1 SNHLY, CDR2 FYNNEI. V shed 6 bases and J 9 bases; nucleotides not matched to a gene: 11. CDR3 region: CASRPQGRVGEQFF. DNA for the CDR3: TGTGCCAGCAGGCCACAGGGGCGCGTCGGTGAGCAGTTCTTC.

A word on this clone: Other DNA sequences from this sample encode an identical CDR3 as well. V is TRBV30 and J is TRBJ1-3; a possible D gene is TRBD1 (5 bases). The germline V gene encodes CDR1 GTSNPN and CDR2 SVGIG (reference sequence). The CDR3 runs 12 residues. The V end was cut by 2 bases, the J end by 4 bases, with 6 bases between. The CDR3 is CAWSRQGNTIYF. The CDR3, as DNA: TGTGCCTGGAGTCGACAGGGAAACACCATATATTTT. The full variable domain, its missing parts supplied by reference TRBV30 and TRBJ1-3, is SQTIHQWPATLVQPVGSPLSLECTVEGTSNPNLYWYRQAAGRGLQLLFYSVGIGQISSEVPQNLSASRPQDRQFILSSKKLLLSDSGFYLCAWSRQGNTIYFGEGSWLTVV.

The V gene is TRBV30, the J gene TRBJ2-5, with 16 bases aligning to TRBD2. Germline loops: CDR1 GTSNPN, CDR2 SVGIG (reference sequence). V shed 7 bases and J 3 bases; nucleotides not matched to a gene: 5. CDR3 length equals 15 residues. The CDR3 DNA reads as TGTGCCTCTGGGACTAGCGGGAGGGCCAAAGAGACCCAGTACTTC. Translation: CASGTSGRAKETQYF.

The V call is TRBV5-1, the J call TRBJ1-6; 7 positions agree with TRBD1. The CDR3 extends over 14 amino acids. Germline values: CDR1 SGHRS, CDR2 YFSETQ. V lost 0 bases to trimming and J lost 6 bases; unmatched junction nucleotides: 0. This CDR3 reads CASSLEGANSPLHF. For the CDR3, the DNA is TGCGCCAGCAGCTTGGAGGGGGCTAATTCACCCCTCCACTTT.